What follows describes a single T cell receptor beta chain. Its antigen remains unidentified. The sample comes from a study of cytomegalovirus exposure and HLA in healthy donors. Findings and limits, study-wide: Both high specificity and high sensitivity reportedly marked the classifier's diagnosis of cytomegalovirus status. Investigators reported over 150 TCR beta chains as tied to cytomegalovirus.

The germline V gene has CDR1 KGHSH and CDR2 LQKENI. The V gene lost 0 bases and the J gene lost 4 bases, with 7 bases spanning the gap. There are 14 residues in the CDR3. Among the roughly 120 subjects of the validation cohort, separate from the roughly 600-subject first cohort, were the donors. Using immunoSEQ multiplex PCR, the repertoire was profiled, and TCRdb retains in-frame clones only, with some absent. The table has about 190,000 clones, approximately 80% seen once; the top ten hold more than 6.5%. The source of this sequence is a young man in good health and CMV-seropositive. The sequenced sample was PBMCs. The chain carries TRBV18 and TRBJ2-1, with no clear D. The CDR3 DNA is TGTGCCAGCTCACCACCGAGCGCTTACAATGAGCAGTTCTTC. Translated, it gives CASSPPSAYNEQFF.